This section outlines one T cell receptor (beta chain) sequence together with its context. Antigen: not known. These data belong to a study of T cell responses to AZD1222 COVID-19 vaccine. Losses at the gene ends were 2 bases for V and 4 bases for J; bases not matched to a gene: 3. Per germline, CDR1 LGHDT and CDR2 YNNKEL (reference sequence). The CDR3 totals 16 residues. Notes on the study in general: Repertoire sampling was restricted to post-peak T cell response timepoints.

Some clones are missing from TCRdb's copy, which holds only in-frame ones; the method was immunoSEQ multiplex PCR. Of 96,000 or so clones detected, about 89% appear once; the ten largest clones hold about 1.5%. This chain connects TRBV3-1 (or the pseudogene TRBV3-2) to TRBJ2-1, with 12 bases identical to TRBD2. This clonotype was obtained from an adult in good health. This specimen was peripheral blood, taken on day 0 of AZD1222 vaccination. CDR3 residues: CASSQFLAGGYNEQFF. CDR3 nucleotides: TGTGCCAGCAGCCAATTCCTAGCGGGGGGGTACAATGAGCAGTTCTTC.